The clone carrying this TCR beta chain was observed a single time. The antigen is undetermined. The CDR3 is 15 amino acids. Trimming cost V 4 bases and J 0 bases, with 13 bases left between them. Per germline, CDR1 SGHRS and CDR2 YFSETQ. The sample belongs to a study of cytomegalovirus exposure and HLA in healthy donors. Notes on the study in general: As confirmed in vitro, a few CMV-associated chains were specific for CMV antigens. In an earlier analysis, about 87% or about 30%: the productive usage of most TCR beta V segments. A later analysis showed TCR association rates differing by HLA locus, peaking at DRB1 and lowest at HLA-C.

The PCR was carried out with 60 Vbeta primers and 13 Jbeta primers. Original handling: Approximately 12 million of roughly 81 million unique TCR beta chains were shared, per a later count. Profiled with immunoSEQ multiplex PCR; TCRdb holds only in-frame clones, not every one. The DNA gave D and trimming, while V, J and clone size come from that table. The repertoire includes roughly 200,000 clones, approximately 77% of them detected once, and about 3.4% sits in the top ten. The chain recombines TRBV5-1 with TRBJ1-2; D gene ambiguous. The receptor comes from a middle-aged man in good health and CMV-seropositive. Sequencing was carried out using PBMCs. The DNA for the CDR3 is TGCGCCAGCAGCCAGGAATACCGAGCTAACTATGGCTACACCTTC. The encoded protein is CASSQEYRANYGYTF.